Listed below are T cell receptor beta chains from one sample, sequenced in a study of CXCR3-negative and CXCR3-positive naive CD8 T cells. From the 5' RACE reads, TCRdb lists one entry per CDR3 protein and no DNA. The sample spans 100,000 to 150,000 distinct CDR3 sequences; the ten largest clones claim 0.29%. Sequencing was done on a sample of naive CXCR3- CD8+ T cells from blood. The receptors were gathered from a human donor in good health. Some clones in this sample may be carry-over from other donors' samples. Both conserved end residues are part of each CDR3.

>TRBJ2-1|TRBV12-3/TRBV12-4
CASRSTGLNEQFF
>TRBJ2-1|TRBV6-5
CASRMSTPANEQFF
>TRBJ2-1|TRBV7-7
CASSRGLAVSYNEQFF
>TRBJ2-3|TRBV27
CASSPNDRASGTDTQYF
>TRBJ1-1|TRBV12-3/TRBV12-4
CASSFDHTEAFF
>TRBJ2-7|TRBV7-9
CASSPGTGVNYEQYF
>TRBJ2-5|TRBV7-8
CASSLIGFQETQYF
>TRBJ1-5|TRBV7-9
CASSLPEQPQHF
>TRBJ2-1|TRBV21-1
CASTRNDNEQFF
>TRBJ2-2|TRBV7-9
CASSLAAAGGPSGELFF
>TRBJ2-1|TRBV10-2
CASKLAGGSLDEQFF
>TRBJ1-3|TRBV5-6
CASSLLALSGNTIYF
>TRBJ1-6|TRBV25-1
CASSDLCSPLHF
>TRBJ2-6|TRBV28
CASKGWAGANVLTF
>TRBJ2-7|TRBV20-1
CSSLGGGRASYEQYF
>TRBJ1-1|TRBV9
CASSVGEGTQAFF
>TRBJ2-5|TRBV5-6
CASSLAGVGAETQYF
>TRBJ2-7|TRBV7-2
CASSLEAGWNEQYF
>TRBJ2-1|TRBV29-1
CSVEDATGMGYNEQFF
>TRBJ1-2|TRBV20-1
CSARFWGPIHYGYTF
>TRBJ2-1|TRBV27
CVSSLNRNEQFF
>TRBJ1-5|TRBV4-1
CASSQGQGDDQPQHF
>TRBJ2-7|TRBV4-3
CASSQDRLGGAEQYF
>TRBJ2-7|TRBV27
CASSLGRGPYEQYF
>TRBJ2-7|TRBV5-1
CASSDPDRGFNEQYF
>TRBJ2-7|TRBV5-1
CANTTFRESSYEQYF
>TRBJ2-7|TRBV11-2
CASSHTNREFAEQYF
>TRBJ1-2|TRBV19
CASSILSQGLADGYTF
>TRBJ2-3|TRBV7-8
CASSLVMRATDTQYF
>TRBJ2-7|TRBV20-1
CSASPLAGVAYEQYF
>TRBJ2-2|TRBV7-3
CASSSGLAANTGELFF
>TRBJ1-5|TRBV27
CASSLSGQNSNQPQHF
>TRBJ1-2|TRBV20-1
CSARDAGFYGYTF
>TRBJ1-1|TRBV13
CASSLGGAGEAFF
>TRBJ2-1|TRBV29-1
CSVDIYNEQFF
>TRBJ2-1|TRBV15
CATSTLLAVHNEQFF
>TRBJ2-1|TRBV19
CASSRLAGAGNEQFF
>TRBJ2-1|TRBV11-3
CASSSRTSGRMYNEQFF
>TRBJ2-3|TRBV25-1
CASSEDRLPSTDTQYF